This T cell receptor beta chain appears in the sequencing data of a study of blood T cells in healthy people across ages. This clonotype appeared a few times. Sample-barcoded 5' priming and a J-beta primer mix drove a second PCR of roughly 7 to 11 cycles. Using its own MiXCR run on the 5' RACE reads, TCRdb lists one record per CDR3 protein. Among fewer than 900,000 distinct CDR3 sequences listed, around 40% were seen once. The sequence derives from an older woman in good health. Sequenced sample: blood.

CDR3 sequence (DNA): TGCGCCAGCAGCTTGTTGTCGAGACAGGGGGCGAAAACTGAAGCTTTCTTT. Translating it yields CASSLLSRQGAKTEAFF. The chain joins TRBV5-1 to TRBJ1-1; the match to TRBD1 covers 10 bases. The CDR3 consists of 17 residues. Germline lookup yields CDR1 SGHRS and CDR2 YFSETQ. The V segment lost 1 base and the J segment 5 bases; nucleotides outside the gene matches: 11.